Listed below are T cell receptor beta chains from one sample, sequenced in a study of shared clonotypes between healthy human individuals. Only in-frame clones appear in the TCRdb table, and some are missing; sequencing was by immunoSEQ multiplex PCR. The data hold about 1.4 million clones, with approximately 97% observed a single time. The sequencing sample was made of naive CD4+ T cells sorted from blood. All receptors come from a man aged 30-40 years in good health. The conserved cysteine and the conserved F or W are not part of the CDR3 here.

cdr3_aa j_call v_call
AWSRLGMLTGSNEQF TRBJ2-1 TRBV30
ASLRVGYGYT TRBJ1-2 TRBV28
ASSLALAGEGVRGEQY TRBJ2-7 TRBV5-1
ASSGFSNPTGDTQY TRBJ2-3 TRBV27
SVLGKTQETQY TRBJ2-5 TRBV29-1
ASSLPRLAGDNEKLF TRBJ1-4 TRBV5-6
ASSLESGGRGHEQF TRBJ2-1 TRBV5-6
ASSPPPGRTDTQY TRBJ2-3 TRBV6-5
ATSRELIRQSYEQY TRBJ2-7 TRBV15
ATSPRPGLAGQETQY TRBJ2-5 TRBV15
ASSYRQKYNEQF TRBJ2-1 TRBV6-5
ASSENGAGVNTGELF TRBJ2-2 TRBV10-2